Listed here are 27 T cell receptor beta chains from one sample, sequenced in a study of post-analysis software for immune sequencing data. Antigens of these TCRs are unknown. Every TCR beta cDNA library bore unique molecular identifiers. MiXCR, applied by TCRdb to the PCR reads, yields one record per CDR3 protein. The sample yields a few hundred thousand distinct CDR3 sequences, around 36% seen once. Notes on the study in general: The study found TRBV5-6, TRBV5-1 and TRBV20-1 among several TRBV segments more frequent in patients than controls.

The source material was blood. Receptors originate from a girl aged 2-17 years with multiple sclerosis.

This clonotype was detected only a few times. The chain has TRBV20-1 and TRBJ2-3; 10 nucleotides match TRBD2. V lost 6 bases and J lost 5; bases outside the gene matches: 14. The CDR3 is 16 residues long. From germline, CDR1 is DFQATT and CDR2 SNEGSKA (reference sequence). The CDR3 spells CSAHRSASGGEDTQYF. CDR3 coding DNA: TGCAGTGCCCACCGTAGTGCGAGCGGGGGGGAAGATACGCAGTATTTT.

This clonotype was picked up a small number of times. The V and J genes are TRBV7-9 and TRBJ1-5, with 10 bases lining up with TRBD1. V trimming: 2 bases; J trimming: 0 bases; junction bases outside the gene matches: 1. Per germline, CDR1 SEHNR and CDR2 FQNEAQ (reference sequence). This CDR3 region has 16 residues. The CDR3 loop reads CASSLRTGGSNQPQHF. Here the CDR3 DNA reads TGTGCCAGCAGCTTACGGACAGGGGGTAGCAATCAGCCCCAGCATTTT.

This sequence joins TRBV6-1 and TRBJ2-1, with D maybe TRBD2 (6 bases). Trimming took 6 bases from V and 2 from J, leaving 11 bases between them. Germline V CDR1 and CDR2: MNHNS, SASEGT. The CDR3 totals 14 residues. The CDR3: CASRRDSAYNEQFF. The CDR3 bases are TGTGCCAGCAGACGGGACTCCGCCTACAATGAGCAGTTCTTC.

In DNA, the CDR3 is TGTGCCAGCAGCCATCGGGACAGGGTCTACGAGCAGTACTTC. Residues: CASSHRDRVYEQYF. This chain uses TRBV4-2 with TRBJ2-7; 9 positions match TRBD1. This CDR3 comprises 14 residues. The germline V gene encodes CDR1 LGHNA and CDR2 YNFKEQ. V gave up 3 bases and J gave up 3 bases; unmatched junction bases: 3.

The chain recombines TRBV5-1 with TRBJ2-3, with D perhaps matching TRBD2 (5 bases). Between the trimmed V and J ends, which lost 2 bases and 2 bases, there was a span of 9 bases. Looked up from germline, CDR1 is SGHRS and CDR2 is YFSETQ. The CDR3 covers 14 residues. CDR3 region: CASSFPGDTDTQYF. In DNA form, the CDR3 reads TGCGCCAGCAGCTTTCCCGGGGACACAGATACGCAGTATTTT.

V usage is TRBV29-1 and J usage is TRBJ2-1; D remains unclear. The CDR3 is 13 amino acids. The germline gives CDR1 SQVTM, CDR2 ANQGSEA. Trimming removed 7 bases at V and 5 bases at J, with 15 bases between. The CDR3 DNA is TGCAGCGGGGCAGGCGCGTATGACAATGAGCAGTTCTTC. The encoded protein is CSGAGAYDNEQFF.

The sample holds a few counts of this clonotype. The rearrangement uses TRBV5-1 and TRBJ1-6, with a tentative D call TRBD1 (6 bases). CDR3 length: 15 residues. Per the germline V gene, CDR1 is SGHRS and CDR2 is YFSETQ. V dropped 0 bases and J dropped 5 bases, with 9 bases sitting between them. CDR3 amino acids: CASSLGQADNSPLHF. The CDR3, as DNA: TGCGCCAGCAGCTTGGGACAGGCAGATAATTCACCCCTCCACTTT. Using reference TRBV5-1 and TRBJ1-6 for the parts outside the CDR3, the full variable domain is KAGVTQTPRYLIKTRGQQVTLSCSPISGHRSVSWYQQTPGQGLQFLFEYFSETQRNKGNFPGRFSGRQFSNSRSEMNVSTLELGDSALYLCASSLGQADNSPLHFGNGTRLTVT.

This chain links TRBV3-1 with TRBJ1-4; 11 positions match TRBD1. The CDR3 runs to 14 residues. Germline values: CDR1 LGHDT, CDR2 YNNKEL (reference sequence). J lost 7 bases, V lost 4 bases, and 2 bases had no gene match. CDR3 sequence (DNA): TGTGCCAGCAGCCCGGGACAGGGGGTTGAAAAACTGTTTTTT. Its translation: CASSPGQGVEKLFF.

At least ten counts were recorded for this clonotype. The chain joins TRBV4-1 to TRBJ2-5; the D gene is possibly TRBD2 (6 bases). V gave up 3 bases and J gave up 0 bases, with 11 bases separating them. CDR3 size: 15 residues. The V gene's germline CDR1 is MGHRA and CDR2 YSYEKL. The CDR3 spells CASSQWAGHQETQYF. In nucleotides, the CDR3 is TGCGCCAGCAGCCAGTGGGCGGGACACCAAGAGACCCAGTACTTC.

This clonotype was seen a few times. This chain links TRBV7-2 with TRBJ1-2, with TRBD1 as a possible D gene (5 bases). The CDR3 is 15 residues long. The germline CDR1 and CDR2 sequences are SGHTA and FQGNSA. V lost 5 bases, J lost 4 bases, and 17 bases lay in between. Here the CDR3 reads CASSTSSGMGYGYTF. The CDR3 DNA follows: TGTGCCAGCAGCACCTCCTCAGGGATGGGCTATGGCTACACCTTC.

This clonotype occurred a few times. V and J are TRBV3-1 and TRBJ2-1; 14 bases map to TRBD2. Germline loops: CDR1 LGHDT, CDR2 YNNKEL (reference sequence). With V trimmed by 5 bases and J by 9 bases, 6 bases remained unmatched. CDR3 size: 15 residues. DNA of the CDR3: TGTGCCAGCAGCTTTACCGGGACTAGCGGGGGTGAGCAGTTCTTC. It specifies CASSFTGTSGGEQFF.

J is TRBJ2-5 and V is TRBV3-1; D possibly matches TRBD1 or TRBD2 (5 bases each). CDR1 is LGHDT and CDR2 is YNNKEL in the germline V gene (reference sequence). The CDR3 has 15 amino acids. Trimming removed 0 bases from V and 5 bases from J, with 13 bases in between. The CDR3 DNA is TGTGCCAGCAGCCAAGATATAGGGGACCGCGAGACCCAGTACTTC. Amino acids: CASSQDIGDRETQYF.

Only a few counts were recorded for this clonotype. This chain joins TRBV4-1 and TRBJ2-1, with D possibly TRBD1 on 6 matching bases. Germline V gives CDR1 MGHRA, CDR2 YSYEKL. The V and J ends lost 0 bases and 9 bases respectively, with 15 bases between them. This CDR3 spans 15 amino acids. The CDR3 DNA reads TGCGCCAGCAGCCAAGATCGCAGGGGAGTCGGTGAGCAGTTCTTC. This encodes CASSQDRRGVGEQFF.

The chain employs TRBV12-3 or TRBV12-4 and TRBJ2-3; no firm D call. The CDR3 has 15 amino acids. Trimming left V 7 bases short and J 0 bases short, with 14 bases between. CDR3 bases: TGTGCCAGCAACTTCTGGAGCTCGAGCACAGATACGCAGTATTTT. It yields the protein CASNFWSSSTDTQYF.

V gene TRBV12-3 or TRBV12-4 combines with J gene TRBJ1-1; perhaps TRBD1 as D (5 bases). The CDR3 is made up of 15 amino acids. V was shortened by 5 bases and J by 1 base, with 14 bases between the two germline ends. The CDR3: CASSPPEGRNTEAFF. The CDR3 DNA reads as TGTGCCAGCAGTCCTCCTGAGGGGCGGAACACTGAAGCTTTCTTT.

This clonotype has a count of ten or more. This chain connects TRBV12-3 or TRBV12-4 to TRBJ2-1; TRBD2 might be the D (6 bases). CDR3 length: 16 residues. V gave up 6 bases and J gave up 8 bases, with 23 bases separating them. The CDR3 nucleotides read TGTGCCAGCAGCCCCCTAAGTAGCGGCCTGAGAGATGAGCAGTTCTTC. Protein: CASSPLSSGLRDEQFF.

This clonotype was counted a single time. The chain is built from TRBV9 and TRBJ2-3, with D unresolved. Germline V gives CDR1 SGDLS, CDR2 YYNGEE. The CDR3 extends over 15 amino acids. The V end lost 0 bases, the J end lost 0 bases, and 8 bases lay between the germline ends. The chain's CDR3 is CASSVEGRSTDTQYF. The CDR3 DNA sequence: TGTGCCAGCAGCGTAGAGGGCCGAAGCACAGATACGCAGTATTTT. The complete variable domain, with remaining parts taken from reference TRBV9 and TRBJ2-3, reads DSGVTQTPKHLITATGQRVTLRCSPRSGDLSVYWYQQSLDQGLQFLIQYYNGEERAKGNILERFSAQQFPDLHSELNLSSLELGDSALYFCASSVEGRSTDTQYFGPGTRLTVL.

The CDR3 DNA reads TGTGCCAGCAGCCCCCCAGGGGGGGTTCCCCTCCACTTT. Its protein product is CASSPPGGVPLHF. The chain employs TRBV7-2 and TRBJ1-6; 7 nucleotides match TRBD1. Germline trimming cut 5 bases from V and 13 bases from J; bases unmatched to any gene: 8. The CDR3 extends over 13 amino acids. Germline V gives CDR1 SGHTA, CDR2 FQGNSA.

This sequence joins TRBV6-6 and TRBJ2-3; unclear D gene. V was clipped by 5 bases and J by 0 bases, with 12 bases between them. CDR3 length equals 15 residues. Germline CDR1 MNHNY, CDR2 SVGAGI (reference sequence). CDR3: CASSGPPGSTDTQYF. The CDR3 coding sequence is TGTGCCAGCAGTGGGCCCCCTGGGAGCACAGATACGCAGTATTTT.

The chain carries TRBV5-1 and TRBJ1-2; D gene uncertain. The germline V gene has CDR1 SGHRS and CDR2 YFSETQ. The CDR3 extends over 14 amino acids. V lost 5 bases, J lost 5 bases, and 16 bases lay in between. The CDR3 bases are TGCGCCAGCAGTTCAGTGGTCCATGAATATGGCTACACCTTC. It specifies CASSSVVHEYGYTF.

The table lists this clonotype with many counts. The chain links TRBV12-3 or TRBV12-4 to TRBJ2-7; 8 bases match TRBD2. CDR3 length: 14 amino acids. The junction had 10 bases not matched to a gene; V was cut back by 7 bases and J by 5 bases. CDR3 sequence (DNA): TGTGCCAGCACCAACGGGGGGGCTAGGAACGAGCAGTACTTC. Protein: CASTNGGARNEQYF.

About this clonotype: An end of the junction differs from the germline gene, which may be a read error. This rearrangement joins TRBV2 to TRBJ1-6, with TRBD1 matching over 7 bases. The CDR3 totals 15 residues. CDR1 is SNHLY, CDR2 FYNNEI, per germline. The CDR3 nucleotides are TGTGCCAGCAGTGAAGCCGGGACAGTTAATTCGCCCCTCCACTTT. It specifies CASSEAGTVNSPLHF.

This clonotype appeared a few times. J is TRBJ2-1 and V is TRBV7-3, with 10 bases fitting TRBD2. This CDR3 contains 16 residues. The germline V gene encodes CDR1 SGHTA and CDR2 FQGTGA. V lost 2 bases to trimming and J lost 2 bases; unmatched junction nucleotides: 3. This CDR3 reads CASSLGSGGAYNEQFF. The CDR3 nucleotides read TGTGCCAGCAGCTTAGGGAGCGGGGGGGCCTACAATGAGCAGTTCTTC.

In its sample, this clonotype is medium-sized. The chain links TRBV11-3 to TRBJ2-7; D uncertain. The V gene lost 1 base and the J gene lost 0 bases, with 7 bases spanning the gap. CDR3 size: 14 residues. Germline-derived CDR1 and CDR2 are SGHNT and YENEEA. The DNA for the CDR3 is TGTGCCAGCAGCTTAGTTAGGAGCTCCTACGAGCAGTACTTC. Its translation is CASSLVRSSYEQYF. The full variable domain, rest sourced from reference TRBV11-3 and TRBJ2-7, is EAGVVQSPRYKIIEKKQPVAFWCNPISGHNTLYWYLQNLGQGPELLIRYENEEAVDDSQLPKDRFSAERLKGVDSTLKIQPAELGDSAVYLCASSLVRSSYEQYFGPGTRLTVT.

This clonotype appeared a few times. V is TRBV6-6 and J is TRBJ2-6, with a tentative D call TRBD1 (5 bases). Trimming left V 5 bases short and J 2 bases short, with 10 bases between. This CDR3 region has 15 residues. In germline, CDR1 is MNHNY, CDR2 SVGAGI (reference sequence). The CDR3 region has the DNA TGTGCCAGCAGTAGGGGCGCAGCTGGGGCCAACGTCCTGACTTTC. Residues: CASSRGAAGANVLTF.

The chain couples TRBV7-2 to TRBJ2-1, with D possibly TRBD1 on 5 matching bases. V was trimmed by 3 bases and J by 7 bases, leaving 19 bases between them. Per germline, CDR1 SGHTA and CDR2 FQGNSA. The CDR3 runs 16 residues. CDR3 in DNA: TGTGCCAGCAGCTTCTTGGGCAGGGTTCCGGAAAATGAGCAGTTCTTC. Protein: CASSFLGRVPENEQFF.

In its sample, this clonotype was seen a few times. The chain combines TRBV20-1 with TRBJ2-2, with D hard to call. The V and J ends lost 5 bases and 1 base respectively, with 17 bases between them. Germline CDR1 reads DFQATT; CDR2 reads SNEGSKA (reference sequence). CDR3 length: 16 amino acids. The CDR3 reads CSALNLVPENTGELFF. Here the CDR3 DNA reads TGCAGTGCTCTTAACCTAGTGCCAGAGAACACCGGGGAGCTGTTTTTT.